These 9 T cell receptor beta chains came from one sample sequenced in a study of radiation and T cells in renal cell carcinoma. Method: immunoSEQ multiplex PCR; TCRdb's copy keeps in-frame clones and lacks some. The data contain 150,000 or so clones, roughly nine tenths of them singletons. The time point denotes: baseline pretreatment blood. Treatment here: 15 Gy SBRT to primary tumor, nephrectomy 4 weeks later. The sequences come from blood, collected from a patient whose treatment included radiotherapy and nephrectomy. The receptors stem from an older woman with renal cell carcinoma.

The CDR3 region has the DNA TGTGCCAGCAGCCTAAGGGGATTCGATAATTCACCCCTCCACTTT. Translated, it gives CASSLRGFDNSPLHF. The chain combines TRBV5-6 with TRBJ1-6; a weak D match, TRBD1 (5 bases). The CDR3 runs to 15 residues. The germline CDR1 and CDR2 sequences are SGHDT and YYEEEE. Trimming took 4 bases from V and 5 from J, leaving 13 bases between them.

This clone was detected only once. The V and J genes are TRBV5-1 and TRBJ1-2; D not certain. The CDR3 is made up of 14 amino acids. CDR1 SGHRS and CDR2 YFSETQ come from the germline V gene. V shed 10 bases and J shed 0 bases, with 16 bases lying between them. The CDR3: CASAVDKPNYGYTF. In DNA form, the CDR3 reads TGCGCCTCCGCGGTAGACAAGCCTAACTATGGCTACACCTTC.

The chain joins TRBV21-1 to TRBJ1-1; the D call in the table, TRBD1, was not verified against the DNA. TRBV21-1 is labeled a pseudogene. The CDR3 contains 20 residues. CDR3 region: CASSKKGGRVLILSNTEAFF. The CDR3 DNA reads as TGTGCCAGCAGCAAAAAAGGGGGAAGGGTTCTCATACTTTCGAACACTGAAGCTTTCTTT.

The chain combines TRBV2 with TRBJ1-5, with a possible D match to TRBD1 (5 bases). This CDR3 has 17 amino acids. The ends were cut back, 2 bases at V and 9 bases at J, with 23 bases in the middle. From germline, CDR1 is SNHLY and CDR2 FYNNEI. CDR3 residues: CASSENPAGIGWVPQHF. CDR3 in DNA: TGTGCCAGCAGTGAAAACCCCGCAGGGATAGGATGGGTGCCCCAGCATTTT.

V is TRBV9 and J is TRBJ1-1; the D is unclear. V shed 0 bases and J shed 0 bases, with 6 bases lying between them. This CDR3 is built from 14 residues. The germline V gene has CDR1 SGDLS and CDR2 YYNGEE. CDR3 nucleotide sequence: TGTGCCAGCAGCGTAGGAGTTATGAACACTGAAGCTTTCTTT. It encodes CASSVGVMNTEAFF.

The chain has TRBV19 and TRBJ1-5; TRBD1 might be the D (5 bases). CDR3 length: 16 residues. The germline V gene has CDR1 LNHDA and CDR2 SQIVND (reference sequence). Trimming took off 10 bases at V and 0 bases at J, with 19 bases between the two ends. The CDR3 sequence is CATTREGKISNQPQHF. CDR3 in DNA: TGTGCCACCACCAGGGAGGGGAAAATTAGCAATCAGCCCCAGCATTTT.

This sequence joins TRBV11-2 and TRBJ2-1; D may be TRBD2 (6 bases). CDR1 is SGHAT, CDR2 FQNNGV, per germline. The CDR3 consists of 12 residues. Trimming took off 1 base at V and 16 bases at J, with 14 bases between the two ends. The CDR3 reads CASSLGTTRRFF. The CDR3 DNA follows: TGTGCCAGCAGCTTAGGGACTACCCGTCGATTCTTC. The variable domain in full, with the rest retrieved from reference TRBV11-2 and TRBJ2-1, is EAGVAQSPRYKIIEKRQSVAFWCNPISGHATLYWYQQILGQGPKLLIQFQNNGVVDDSQLPKDRFSAERLKGVDSTLKIQPAKLEDSAVYLCASSLGTTRRFFGPGTRLTVL.

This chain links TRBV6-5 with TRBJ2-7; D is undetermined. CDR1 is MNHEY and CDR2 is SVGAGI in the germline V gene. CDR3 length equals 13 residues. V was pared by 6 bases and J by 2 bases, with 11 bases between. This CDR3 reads CASSRDLPYEQYF. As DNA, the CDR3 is TGTGCCAGCAGCCGCGACTTACCCTACGAGCAGTACTTC.

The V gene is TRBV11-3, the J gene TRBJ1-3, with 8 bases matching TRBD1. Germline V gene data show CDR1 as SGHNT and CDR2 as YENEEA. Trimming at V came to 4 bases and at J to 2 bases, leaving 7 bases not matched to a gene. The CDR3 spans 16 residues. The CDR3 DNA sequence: TGTGCCAGCAGCTCACGGACAGGGCTCGCTGGAAACACCATATATTTT. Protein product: CASSSRTGLAGNTIYF.